Below are 7 T cell receptor delta chains sequenced from a single sample in a study of Vγ9Vδ2 T cells in congenital toxoplasmosis. Template-switch reverse transcription used TRGC- and TRDC-specific primers together in a single tube. The TRGC primer design covered both constant genes, TRGC1 and TRGC2. TCRdb called clones from the reads again using CATT. The sample lists roughly 800 delta-chain clones, 13% occurring once. The source material was gamma-delta T cells from blood. These receptors all come from a child under 10 years old born to a mother with Toxoplasma gondii infection during pregnancy, either congenitally infected or uninfected (not recorded which).

By share of the sample, this clone is large. The rearrangement links TRDV2 to TRDJ3; TRDD3 matches at 7 bases. This CDR3 is 18 amino acids long. With 0 bases clipped from V and 1 base from J, the junction kept 5 bases outside the gene matches. Per germline, CDR1 GEAIGNYY and CDR2 EKD. The CDR3 nucleotides read TGTGCCTGTGACACCGCTGGGGGTGAATCCTGGGACACCCGACAGATGTTTTTC. Its protein product is CACDTAGGESWDTRQMFF.

This clone is medium-sized by share. The chain carries TRDV2 and TRDJ3; D gene uncertain. Trimming shortened V by 4 bases and J by 0 bases, and 15 bases separated the two germline ends. This CDR3 has 18 amino acids. CDR1 and CDR2 (germline): GEAIGNYY, EKD. The CDR3 sequence is CACDTVGLSSWDTRQMFF. Written as DNA, the CDR3 is TGTGCCTGTGATACTGTGGGACTAAGCTCCTGGGACACCCGACAGATGTTTTTC.

In the case of this clone: A far larger clone is only one base removed, so a read error is likely. The same CDR3 arises from other DNA sequences in this sample as well. The chain uses TRDV1 and TRDJ1; TRDD2 matches 7 bases. The CDR3 covers 24 residues. CDR1 and CDR2 from the germline V gene are TSWWSYY and QGS. The J segment lost 0 bases and the V segment lost 4 bases, leaving 32 bases of the junction unmatched. In DNA form, the CDR3 reads TGTGCTCTTGGGGTAAATGATTTCCTACGTCTAGTGTGTTCCCTTAGGGGGTACACCGATAAACTCATCTTT. Its translation is CALGVNDFLRLVCSLRGYTDKLIF.

Points on this clone: This clone may be a read error of a much larger clone one base away. This rearrangement joins TRDV1 to TRDJ1; TRDD3 matches at 12 bases. Germline V gene data show CDR1 as TSWWSYY and CDR2 as QGS. The CDR3 has 28 amino acids. The trim removed 3 bases at V and 0 bases at J, leaving 38 bases unmatched. The DNA for the CDR3 is TGTGCTCTTGGGGACTCCGGCCTTCCTCGGGGCCTGAACTGGGGGATACCCACCGACTTGACGTACACCGATAAACTCATCTTT. It encodes CALGDSGLPRGLNWGIPTDLTYTDKLIF.

Relative to its sample, this clone is medium-sized. Other DNA sequences in this specimen translate into the identical CDR3. The V gene is TRDV1, the J gene TRDJ1; TRDD3 matches 12 bases. CDR1 TSWWSYY and CDR2 QGS come from the germline V gene. This CDR3 region has 28 residues. V gave up 3 bases and J gave up 0 bases; unmatched junction bases: 38. The CDR3 DNA reads TGTGCTCTTGGGGACTCCGGCCTTCCTCGGGGCCTGTACTGGGGGATACCCACCGACTTGACGTACACCGATAAACTCATCTTT. Translating it yields CALGDSGLPRGLYWGIPTDLTYTDKLIF.

This clone ranks as large. This rearrangement joins TRDV1 to TRDJ1; possibly TRDD3 for D (6 bases). CDR3 length equals 16 residues. V lost 5 bases, J lost 2 bases, and 18 bases lay in between. The germline gives CDR1 TSWWSYY, CDR2 QGS. The CDR3 protein is CALGKGWGQSTDKLIF. CDR3 DNA: TGTGCTCTTGGGAAGGGGTGGGGGCAATCAACCGATAAACTCATCTTT.

Comment on this clone: With a far larger clone one base away, a read error is the likely cause. V and J are TRAV38-2/DV8 and TRDJ1, with 13 bases identical to TRDD3. V was clipped by 4 bases and J by 0 bases; unmatched bases: 33. CDR1 is TSESDYY, CDR2 QEAYKQQN, per germline. This CDR3 region has 26 residues. In DNA, the CDR3 is TGTGCTTATAGGGGGGCTTTTAGTCTTTCCCTCTTTTTACTGGGGGATACGGACTCTTACACCGATAAACTCATCTTT. Protein product: CAYRGAFSLSLFLLGDTDSYTDKLIF.